Below, 11 T cell receptor beta chains from the same sample are listed, as sequenced in a study of blood T cell repertoires in COVID-19. The assay was immunoSEQ multiplex PCR, and TCRdb's table has in-frame clones only and misses some. The sample has more than 40,000 clones; around 85% are singletons. Material for sequencing was peripheral blood. Source of these receptors: a man between 45 and 60 years old with acute or convalescent COVID-19.

This chain joins TRBV30 and TRBJ1-5; a weak D match, TRBD1 (5 bases). There are 15 residues in the CDR3. The germline V gene encodes CDR1 GTSNPN and CDR2 SVGIG (reference sequence). V dropped 0 bases and J dropped 7 bases, with 16 bases sitting between them. This CDR3 is CAWSVRIQGVQPQHF. Here the CDR3 DNA reads TGTGCCTGGAGTGTAAGGATCCAGGGCGTCCAGCCCCAGCATTTT.

The table lists this clone with a count of one. The chain joins TRBV5-4 to TRBJ1-6, with D possibly matching TRBD1 (5 bases). This CDR3 is built from 16 residues. CDR1 is SGHNT, CDR2 YYREEE, per germline (reference sequence). Trimming removed 2 bases at V and 0 bases at J, with 9 bases between. For the CDR3, the DNA is TGTGCCAGCAGCTTCGGGGGTAACTCCTATAATTCACCCCTCCACTTT. Amino acids: CASSFGGNSYNSPLHF.

V is TRBV6-5 and J is TRBJ2-7; no clear D gene. The CDR3 has 12 amino acids. Germline loops: CDR1 MNHEY, CDR2 SVGAGI. V gave up 7 bases and J gave up 0 bases, with 7 bases separating them. CDR3 residues: CASKTYSYEQYF. CDR3 nucleotides: TGTGCCAGCAAGACATACTCCTACGAGCAGTACTTC.

This clone was counted a few times. V is TRBV5-1 and J is TRBJ1-1; 8 bases are a match to TRBD1. The V segment lost 5 bases and the J segment 4 bases; nucleotides outside the gene matches: 10. CDR1 is SGHRS and CDR2 is YFSETQ in the germline V gene. This CDR3 spans 15 amino acids. The CDR3: CASRENDRGSTEAFF. The CDR3 bases are TGCGCCAGCAGGGAGAATGACAGGGGATCCACTGAAGCTTTCTTT. Variable domain in full (rest from reference TRBV5-1 and TRBJ1-1): KAGVTQTPRYLIKTRGQQVTLSCSPISGHRSVSWYQQTPGQGLQFLFEYFSETQRNKGNFPGRFSGRQFSNSRSEMNVSTLELGDSALYLCASRENDRGSTEAFFGQGTRLTVV.

V gene TRBV7-8 combines with J gene TRBJ1-2; D not resolved. V was clipped by 4 bases and J by 0 bases, with 9 bases between them. Germline values: CDR1 SGHVS, CDR2 FQNEAQ. This CDR3 comprises 14 residues. CDR3 amino acids: CASSSGGTNYGYTF. CDR3 nucleotide sequence: TGTGCCAGCAGCTCAGGCGGGACTAACTATGGCTACACCTTC.

The rearrangement links TRBV18 to TRBJ2-1; 10 positions match TRBD2. CDR1 is KGHSH, CDR2 LQKENI, per germline. The V gene end was trimmed by 3 bases and the J gene end by 0 bases; junction bases not matched to a gene: 5. The length of the CDR3 is 17 residues. The DNA of the CDR3 is TGTGCCAGCTCACCTTGGGCTAGCGGGAGCTCCTACAATGAGCAGTTCTTC. Its protein product is CASSPWASGSSYNEQFF. The full variable domain, with the rest looked up from reference TRBV18 and TRBJ2-1, is NAGVMQNPRHLVRRRGQEARLRCSPMKGHSHVYWYRQLPEEGLKFMVYLQKENIIDESGMPKERFSAEFPKEGPSILRIQQVVRGDSAAYFCASSPWASGSSYNEQFFGPGTRLTVL.

This chain connects TRBV3-1 (or the pseudogene TRBV3-2) to TRBJ2-3; 10 nucleotides align to TRBD2. CDR1 and CDR2 from the germline V gene are LGHDT and YNNKEL (reference sequence). This CDR3 has 16 amino acids. V trimming: 4 bases; J trimming: 7 bases; junction bases outside the gene matches: 11. The CDR3 region is CASSLGTSVPQNTQYF. The CDR3 nucleotides are TGTGCCAGCAGCCTCGGGACTAGCGTACCACAAAATACGCAGTATTTT.

This clone was recorded once. The rearrangement uses TRBV5-4 and TRBJ2-7, with TRBD2 matching over 14 bases. J was trimmed by 3 bases and V by 4 bases; bases with no gene match: 3. CDR1 is SGHNT, CDR2 YYREEE, per germline (reference sequence). This CDR3 has 15 residues. CDR3 nucleotide sequence: TGTGCCAGCAGCCGACTAGCGGGGGGGCACTACGAGCAGTACTTC. This gives the protein CASSRLAGGHYEQYF.

This clone came up a few times. V usage is TRBV6-5 and J usage is TRBJ2-2; TRBD1 aligns across 8 bases. Trimming at V came to 2 bases and at J to 7 bases, leaving 6 bases not matched to a gene. The CDR3 totals 15 residues. Germline V gene data show CDR1 as MNHEY and CDR2 as SVGAGI. For the CDR3, the DNA is TGTGCCAGCAGTTACCCGCAGGGGGCGGGCGGGGAGCTGTTTTTT. It is translated as CASSYPQGAGGELFF.

This clone was recorded only once. V usage is TRBV27 and J usage is TRBJ1-6; 9 bases align to TRBD1. The CDR3 consists of 15 residues. The V gene's germline CDR1 is MNHEY and CDR2 SMNVEV (reference sequence). The trim removed 6 bases at V and 7 bases at J, leaving 7 bases unmatched. CDR3 region: CASSYTGTGNSPLHF. DNA of the CDR3: TGTGCCAGCAGCTATACCGGGACAGGGAATTCACCCCTCCACTTT.

This chain uses TRBV5-1 with TRBJ2-7, with TRBD2 matching 9 bases. The length of the CDR3 is 16 residues. The V segment lost 0 bases and the J segment 1 base; nucleotides outside the gene matches: 5. Germline V gene lookup returns CDR1 SGHRS and CDR2 YFSETQ. CDR3 amino acids: CASSLVLAGTSYEQYF. CDR3 DNA: TGCGCCAGCAGCTTGGTCCTAGCGGGGACTTCCTACGAGCAGTACTTC.